What follows are 8 T cell receptor beta chains derived from one specimen sequenced in a study of T cell changes during pregnancy in multiple sclerosis. This table comes from immunoSEQ multiplex PCR, and its TCRdb copy is limited to in-frame clones, with some not included. The repertoire holds tens of thousands of clones, about 90% seen once, with over 0.65% in the top ten. The source material was CD4+ T cells from peripheral blood mononuclear cells, sampled in the second trimester of pregnancy. The receptors here all came from a female donor in good health, enrolled as a control in a pregnancy study.

The V and J genes are TRBV28 and TRBJ1-1; D might be TRBD1 (6 bases). V gave up 6 bases and J gave up 1 base, with 12 bases separating them. The CDR3 is made up of 14 amino acids. The germline V gene has CDR1 MDHEN and CDR2 SYDVKM. CDR3 region: CASRTGQPNTEAFF. Written as DNA, the CDR3 is TGTGCCAGCAGAACAGGACAGCCGAACACTGAAGCTTTCTTT.

The V call is TRBV19, the J call TRBJ1-2; D might be TRBD1 (6 bases). The germline gives CDR1 LNHDA, CDR2 SQIVND (reference sequence). V was shortened by 3 bases and J by 4 bases, with 15 bases between the two germline ends. This CDR3 is 15 amino acids long. Here the CDR3 reads CASSMGSDRPYGYTF. CDR3 nucleotides: TGTGCCAGTAGTATGGGATCCGACAGGCCCTATGGCTACACCTTC.

This sequence joins TRBV19 and TRBJ1-2; D remains ambiguous. The CDR3 is made up of 12 amino acids. Deletions cut 4 bases from V and 1 base from J, with 4 bases between. Looked up from germline, CDR1 is LNHDA and CDR2 is SQIVND (reference sequence). CDR3 sequence reads: CASSTNNYGYTF. The CDR3 DNA reads TGTGCCAGTAGTACCAATAACTATGGCTACACCTTC.

The genes are TRBV4-2 and TRBJ1-1, with D unclear. V lost 10 bases to trimming and J lost 4 bases, with 16 bases between them. The CDR3 spans 13 residues. Germline CDR1 is LGHNA and CDR2 is YNFKEQ. The CDR3 nucleotides read TGTGCCACTGATGGTCAGGCCGGCACTGAAGCTTTCTTT. Translation gives CATDGQAGTEAFF.

The V and J genes are TRBV11-2 and TRBJ2-1; D gene uncertain. Germline V lookup: CDR1 SGHAT, CDR2 FQNNGV. This CDR3 is 12 amino acids long. Trimming shortened V by 1 base and J by 10 bases, and 8 bases separated the two germline ends. CDR3 protein: CASSLASSEQFF. The CDR3 bases are TGTGCCAGCAGCTTAGCATCGAGCGAGCAGTTCTTC.

This chain connects TRBV5-1 to TRBJ1-1, with unresolved D. From germline, CDR1 is SGHRS and CDR2 YFSETQ. The V gene lost 1 base and the J gene lost 4 bases, with 11 bases spanning the gap. The CDR3 runs 14 residues. CDR3 DNA sequence: TGCGCCAGCAGCTTGTTGGACTCGGGCACTGAAGCTTTCTTT. Residues: CASSLLDSGTEAFF.

This chain joins TRBV19 and TRBJ2-5; D is ambiguous. CDR1 LNHDA and CDR2 SQIVND come from the germline V gene (reference sequence). V lost 3 bases and J 4 bases, leaving 3 bases between the germline ends. The CDR3 extends over 11 amino acids. The CDR3 loop reads CASSIRETQYF. As DNA, the CDR3 is TGTGCCAGTAGTATTAGAGAGACCCAGTACTTC.

On this clone itself: The CDR3 does not end in the conserved phenylalanine or tryptophan, so this is likely a read error. No DNA is shown, since the ends of the CDR3 on it are uncertain; the CDR3 is the one TCRdb lists. This chain uses TRBV6-1 with TRBJ1-2; the table's TRBD1 call for D was not verified on the DNA. From germline, CDR1 is MNHNS and CDR2 SASEGT. 11 amino acids form the CDR3, both terminal residues included. The CDR3 region is CASSERTGEVI.